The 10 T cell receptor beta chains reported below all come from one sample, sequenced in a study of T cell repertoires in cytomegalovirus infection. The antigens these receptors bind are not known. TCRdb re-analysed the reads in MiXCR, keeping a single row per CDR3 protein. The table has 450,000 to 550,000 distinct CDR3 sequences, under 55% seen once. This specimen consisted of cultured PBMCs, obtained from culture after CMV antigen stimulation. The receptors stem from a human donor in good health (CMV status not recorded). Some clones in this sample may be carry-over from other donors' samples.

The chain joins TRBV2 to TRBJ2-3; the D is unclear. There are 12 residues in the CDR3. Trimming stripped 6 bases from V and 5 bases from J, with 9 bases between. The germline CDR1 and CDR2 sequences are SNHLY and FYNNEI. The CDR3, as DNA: TGTGCCAGCAGCGAAACCCGAGATACGCAGTATTTT. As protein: CASSETRDTQYF.

CDR3 in amino acids: CASSEVSISTDTQYF. In DNA form, the CDR3 reads TGTGCCAGCAGTGAAGTATCCATAAGCACAGATACGCAGTATTTT. V gene TRBV6-1 combines with J gene TRBJ2-3; the D is unclear. The ends were cut back, 1 base at V and 0 bases at J, with 8 bases in the middle. This CDR3 comprises 15 residues. In germline, CDR1 is MNHNS, CDR2 SASEGT.

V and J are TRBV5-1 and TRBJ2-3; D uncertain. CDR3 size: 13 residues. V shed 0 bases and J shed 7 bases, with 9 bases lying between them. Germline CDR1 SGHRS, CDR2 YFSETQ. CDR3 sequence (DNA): TGCGCCAGCAGCTTGGGCTCCGCCAATACGCAGTATTTT. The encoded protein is CASSLGSANTQYF.

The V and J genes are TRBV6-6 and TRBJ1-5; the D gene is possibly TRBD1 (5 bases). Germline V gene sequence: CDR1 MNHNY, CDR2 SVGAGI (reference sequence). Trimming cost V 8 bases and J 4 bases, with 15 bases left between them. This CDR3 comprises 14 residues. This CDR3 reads CASAGALGNQPQHF. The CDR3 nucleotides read TGTGCCAGCGCCGGGGCCTTGGGGAATCAGCCCCAGCATTTT.

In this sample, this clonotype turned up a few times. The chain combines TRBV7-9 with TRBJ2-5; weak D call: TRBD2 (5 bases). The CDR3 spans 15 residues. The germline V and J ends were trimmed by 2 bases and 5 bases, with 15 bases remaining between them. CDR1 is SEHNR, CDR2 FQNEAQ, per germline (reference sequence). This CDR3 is CASSLRRVGGETQYF. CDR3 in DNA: TGTGCCAGCAGCTTACGGCGGGTCGGTGGGGAGACCCAGTACTTC. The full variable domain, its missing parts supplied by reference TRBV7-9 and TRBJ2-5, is DTGVSQNPRHKITKRGQNVTFRCDPISEHNRLYWYRQTLGQGPEFLTYFQNEAQLEKSRLLSDRFSAERPKGSFSTLEIQRTEQGDSAMYLCASSLRRVGGETQYFGPGTRLLVL.

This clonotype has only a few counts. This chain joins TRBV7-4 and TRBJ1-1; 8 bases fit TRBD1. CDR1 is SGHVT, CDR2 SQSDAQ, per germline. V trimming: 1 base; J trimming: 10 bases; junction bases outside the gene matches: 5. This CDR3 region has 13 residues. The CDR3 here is CASSLEQGAAAFF. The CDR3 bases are TGTGCCAGCAGCTTAGAGCAGGGGGCAGCAGCTTTCTTT.

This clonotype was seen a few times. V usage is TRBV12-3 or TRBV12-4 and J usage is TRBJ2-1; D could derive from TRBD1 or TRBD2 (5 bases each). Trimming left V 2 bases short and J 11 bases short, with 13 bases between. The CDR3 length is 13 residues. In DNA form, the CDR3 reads TGTGCCAGCAGTTTAACTTTGAGGGGACAGCAGTTCTTC. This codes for CASSLTLRGQQFF.

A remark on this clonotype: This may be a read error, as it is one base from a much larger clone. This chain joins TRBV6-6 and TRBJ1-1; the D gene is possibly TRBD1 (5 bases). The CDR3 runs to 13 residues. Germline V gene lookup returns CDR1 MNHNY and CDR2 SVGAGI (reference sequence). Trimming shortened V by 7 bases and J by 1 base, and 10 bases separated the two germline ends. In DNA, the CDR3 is TGTGCCAGCACCTCCCAGGGGAACACTGAAGCTTTCTTT. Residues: CASTSQGNTEAFF.

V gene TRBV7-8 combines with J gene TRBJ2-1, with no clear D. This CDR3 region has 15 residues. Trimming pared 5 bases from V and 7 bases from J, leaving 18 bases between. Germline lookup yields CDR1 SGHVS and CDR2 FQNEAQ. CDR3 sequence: CASSPTRAPGNEQFF. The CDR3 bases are TGTGCCAGCAGCCCTACCCGGGCCCCTGGGAATGAGCAGTTCTTC.

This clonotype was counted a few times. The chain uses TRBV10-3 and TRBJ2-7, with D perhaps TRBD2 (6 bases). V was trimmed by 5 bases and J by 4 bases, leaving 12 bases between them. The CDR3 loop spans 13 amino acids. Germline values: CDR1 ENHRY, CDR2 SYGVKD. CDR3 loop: CAISPGGKYEQYF. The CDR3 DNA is TGTGCCATCAGTCCCGGAGGGAAGTACGAGCAGTACTTC.